This entry lists 32 T cell receptor beta chains sequenced from one sample in a study of T-cell memory formation after mild COVID-19. A single record per CDR3 protein comes from TCRdb applying MiXCR to the 5' RACE reads. The profile shows fewer than 400,000 distinct CDR3 sequences, 16% of them singletons. The sample was PBMCs or a T cell subset sorted from them (not recorded which). These TCRs come from a man between 18 and 35 years old who had mild COVID-19 (a few samples of this study predate the infection). Cell type and time point are not known.

This sequence joins TRBV24-1 and TRBJ1-5; 9 bases map to TRBD1. Germline assignment: CDR1 KGHDR and CDR2 SFDVKD. J was trimmed by 5 bases and V by 5 bases; bases with no gene match: 15. CDR3 size: 18 residues. The CDR3 region is CATSAASGTGSRDQPQHF. In DNA form, the CDR3 reads TGTGCCACCAGTGCCGCCTCCGGGACAGGGTCCCGTGATCAGCCCCAGCATTTT.

This clonotype has at least ten counts. The chain recombines TRBV12-3 or TRBV12-4 with TRBJ2-5; 8 positions agree with TRBD2. CDR3 length: 14 amino acids. With 3 bases clipped from V and 5 bases from J, the junction kept 5 bases outside the gene matches. In nucleotides, the CDR3 is TGTGCCAGCAGTTTTCCGGGGGGGGAGGAGACCCAGTACTTC. Translating it yields CASSFPGGEETQYF.

This clonotype turned up a few times. This chain uses TRBV20-1 with TRBJ2-3; D is possibly TRBD2 (5 bases). The CDR3 spans 14 residues. The germline V gene encodes CDR1 DFQATT and CDR2 SNEGSKA (reference sequence). Trimming left V 3 bases short and J 0 bases short, with 10 bases between. The DNA for the CDR3 is TGCAGTGCTAGTCGGGGTACTAGCACAGATACGCAGTATTTT. Residues: CSASRGTSTDTQYF.

This clonotype was seen only a few times. The CDR3 loop is CASSLAGTENTEAFF. As DNA, the CDR3 is TGCGCCAGCAGCTTGGCCGGGACGGAGAACACTGAAGCTTTCTTT. The chain recombines TRBV5-1 with TRBJ1-1; maybe TRBD1 (5 bases). Trimming removed 0 bases from V and 1 base from J, with 10 bases in between. Germline CDR1 reads SGHRS; CDR2 reads YFSETQ. The CDR3 runs to 15 residues.

V gene TRBV20-1 combines with J gene TRBJ2-7; TRBD2 matches 9 bases. Per the germline V gene, CDR1 is DFQATT and CDR2 is SNEGSKA (reference sequence). The V gene end was trimmed by 0 bases and the J gene end by 3 bases; junction bases not matched to a gene: 6. The CDR3 consists of 15 residues. DNA for the CDR3: TGCAGTGCTAGAGACCCCAGCGGGAGGTACTACGAGCAGTACTTC. It is translated as CSARDPSGRYYEQYF.

Only a few counts were recorded for this clonotype. The V and J genes are TRBV29-1 and TRBJ2-7; D is uncertain. V lost 5 bases to trimming and J lost 3 bases, with 17 bases between them. Germline V gives CDR1 SQVTM, CDR2 ANQGSEA. CDR3 length equals 14 residues. The CDR3 is CSVFQSTTRYEQYF. CDR3 bases: TGCAGCGTTTTCCAAAGCACAACCCGCTACGAGCAGTACTTC.

This clonotype showed up just once. The genes are TRBV20-1 and TRBJ2-3; possibly TRBD2 for D (5 bases). V lost 2 bases and J 2 bases, leaving 8 bases between the germline ends. CDR3 size: 13 residues. The germline V gene has CDR1 DFQATT and CDR2 SNEGSKA (reference sequence). This CDR3 is CSARRDLTDTQYF. In DNA, the CDR3 is TGCAGTGCTAGACGGGATCTCACAGATACGCAGTATTTT.

The V gene is TRBV7-8, the J gene TRBJ2-6; D call uncertain. There are 14 residues in the CDR3. Looked up from germline, CDR1 is SGHVS and CDR2 is FQNEAQ. Trimming cost V 3 bases and J 2 bases, with 5 bases left between them. The CDR3 loop is CASSLNPGANVLTF. The CDR3 coding sequence is TGTGCCAGCAGCTTGAACCCTGGGGCCAACGTCCTGACTTTC.

This clonotype has just a few counts. CDR3 sequence (DNA): TGTGCCAGCAGTCCCTTCGGGGGAGATACGCAGTATTTT. This translates into CASSPFGGDTQYF. The J gene is TRBJ2-3, the V gene TRBV27, with D possibly being TRBD2 (6 bases). Looked up from germline, CDR1 is MNHEY and CDR2 is SMNVEV (reference sequence). The CDR3 loop spans 13 amino acids. The V end was cut by 5 bases, the J end by 5 bases, with 11 bases between.

This clonotype was detected ten times or more. The rearrangement links TRBV21-1 to TRBJ2-3; the DNA was not used to check the table's D call, TRBD1. TRBV21-1 constitutes a pseudogene. The CDR3 contains 12 residues. The DNA for the CDR3 is TGTGCCAGGAAAATGGGCGGGGGAACGCAGTATTTT. Residues: CARKMGGGTQYF.

There are a few counts of this clonotype. The chain joins TRBV19 to TRBJ2-1; D assignment may be TRBD1 or TRBD2 (5 bases each). Per germline, CDR1 LNHDA and CDR2 SQIVND (reference sequence). The CDR3 runs 13 residues. Trimming removed 8 bases at V and 9 bases at J, with 17 bases between. CDR3 nucleotide sequence: TGTGCCAGTCGACAGCTTCGGGAATCTGAGCAGTTCTTC. Translated, it gives CASRQLRESEQFF.

This clonotype came up a few times. The V and J genes are TRBV29-1 and TRBJ2-5; TRBD2 is a possible D gene (6 bases). Per germline, CDR1 SQVTM and CDR2 ANQGSEA. This CDR3 is 15 amino acids long. The V end lost 0 bases, the J end lost 4 bases, and 15 bases lay between the germline ends. The CDR3 DNA follows: TGCAGCGTTGAAGAATTCGCGGGGATCGGAGAGACCCAGTACTTC. Protein sequence: CSVEEFAGIGETQYF.

This clonotype was counted at least ten times. This chain joins TRBV20-1 and TRBJ1-1; no clear D gene. There are 12 residues in the CDR3. Per germline, CDR1 DFQATT and CDR2 SNEGSKA (reference sequence). V shed 4 bases and J shed 1 base, with 7 bases lying between them. In nucleotides, the CDR3 is TGCAGTGCTATTCCGGGGAACACTGAAGCTTTCTTT. This encodes CSAIPGNTEAFF.

The sample holds a few counts of this clonotype. The V and J genes are TRBV7-2 and TRBJ2-7; D possibly uses TRBD1 or TRBD2 (6 bases each). V shed 1 base and J shed 7 bases, with 17 bases lying between them. CDR1 SGHTA and CDR2 FQGNSA come from the germline V gene. The CDR3 consists of 15 residues. The CDR3 protein is CASSLEGNTGREQYF. CDR3 DNA: TGTGCCAGCAGCTTAGAGGGGAATACAGGGAGGGAGCAGTACTTC.

In this sample, this clonotype turned up a few times. The chain combines TRBV7-2 with TRBJ2-2; 9 bases agree with TRBD2. This CDR3 region has 16 residues. Germline V lookup: CDR1 SGHTA, CDR2 FQGNSA. J lost 4 bases, V lost 5 bases, and 8 bases had no gene match. DNA of the CDR3: TGTGCCAGCAGCCCACCGGGACTAGCCTTCACCGGGGAGCTGTTTTTT. It is translated as CASSPPGLAFTGELFF.

V and J are TRBV18 and TRBJ1-5; D not certain. V lost 3 bases to trimming and J lost 7 bases, with 10 bases between them. The germline V gene encodes CDR1 KGHSH and CDR2 LQKENI. The length of the CDR3 is 13 residues. CDR3 DNA: TGTGCCAGCTCACCGGGTCAGCGACAGCCCCAGCATTTT. Protein sequence: CASSPGQRQPQHF.

The chain employs TRBV20-1 and TRBJ2-3; tentative D call: TRBD2 (6 bases). V was clipped by 6 bases and J by 4 bases, with 17 bases between them. Looked up from germline, CDR1 is DFQATT and CDR2 is SNEGSKA (reference sequence). The CDR3 runs 14 residues. CDR3 residues: CSAGTGVGSDTQYF. DNA for the CDR3: TGCAGTGCCGGGACTGGGGTTGGGTCAGATACGCAGTATTTT.

This clonotype was seen repeatedly, ten times or more. The rearrangement joins TRBV4-1 to TRBJ1-1, with TRBD1 matching 10 bases. Trimming cost V 0 bases and J 3 bases; bases outside gene matches: 10. The CDR3 is made up of 18 amino acids. CDR1 MGHRA and CDR2 YSYEKL come from the germline V gene. CDR3 sequence (DNA): TGCGCCAGCAGCCAAGATGCGACAGGGGGCGATTTGTACACTGAAGCTTTCTTT. Its protein is CASSQDATGGDLYTEAFF.

The V gene is TRBV6-6, the J gene TRBJ1-2; no firm D call. Germline assignment: CDR1 MNHNY and CDR2 SVGAGI (reference sequence). This CDR3 contains 14 residues. Trimming left V 4 bases short and J 5 bases short, with 14 bases between. CDR3 nucleotides: TGTGCCAGCAGTTCCGCTTTCCTGGGGTATGGCTACACCTTC. Amino acids: CASSSAFLGYGYTF.

The chain links TRBV6-5 to TRBJ1-1; D not certain. Germline CDR1 and CDR2: MNHEY and SVGAGI. V lost 1 base and J 4 bases, leaving 13 bases between the germline ends. The CDR3 length is 15 residues. DNA of the CDR3: TGTGCCAGCAGTTACTTGAGAGCAGGACTCACTGAAGCTTTCTTT. It encodes CASSYLRAGLTEAFF.

The chain joins TRBV5-1 to TRBJ2-1, with TRBD1 matching 9 bases. Germline-derived CDR1 and CDR2 are SGHRS and YFSETQ. J lost 4 bases, V lost 8 bases, and 4 bases had no gene match. CDR3 length: 13 residues. This CDR3 is CASGDRDYNEQFF. CDR3 DNA sequence: TGCGCCAGTGGGGACAGGGATTACAATGAGCAGTTCTTC.

The chain is built from TRBV29-1 and TRBJ2-5; D uncertain. Germline CDR1 and CDR2: SQVTM and ANQGSEA. Trimming stripped 7 bases from V and 2 bases from J, with 14 bases between. The CDR3 contains 13 residues. The CDR3 sequence is CSACKVSQETQYF. The CDR3 DNA is TGCAGCGCCTGTAAGGTGTCGCAAGAGACCCAGTACTTC.

This chain connects TRBV7-3 to TRBJ2-1; TRBD2 agrees at 10 bases. V shed 5 bases and J 1 base; nucleotides not matched to a gene: 8. Germline loops: CDR1 SGHTA, CDR2 FQGTGA. The CDR3 runs to 17 residues. This CDR3 is CASSPTRTSGSYNEQFF. CDR3 coding DNA: TGTGCCAGCAGCCCAACTCGGACTAGCGGATCCTACAATGAGCAGTTCTTC.

The chain carries TRBV7-9 and TRBJ2-3, with TRBD2 matching 7 bases. The CDR3 runs 17 residues. In germline, CDR1 is SEHNR, CDR2 FQNEAQ (reference sequence). V lost 6 bases, J lost 2 bases, and 14 bases stayed unmatched. The CDR3 region is CASSFPTSRQYTDTQYF. The DNA for the CDR3 is TGTGCCAGCAGTTTCCCGACTAGCCGTCAATACACAGATACGCAGTATTTT.

The J gene is TRBJ2-2, the V gene TRBV27; 9 nucleotides match TRBD2. The germline V gene encodes CDR1 MNHEY and CDR2 SMNVEV (reference sequence). V lost 6 bases, J lost 3 bases, and 11 bases stayed unmatched. The CDR3 runs 17 residues. The CDR3 sequence is CASSRWGGGVYTGELFF. As DNA, the CDR3 is TGTGCCAGCAGCCGTTGGGGCGGGGGGGTTTACACCGGGGAGCTGTTTTTT.

The chain recombines TRBV11-2 with TRBJ2-7; 9 nucleotides line up with TRBD1. CDR3 length equals 15 residues. Germline CDR1 reads SGHAT; CDR2 reads FQNNGV. After removal of 4 bases from V and 5 bases from J, the junction contained 9 bases not matched to a gene. CDR3 nucleotides: TGTGCCAGCAGCTCAGGACAGGGGCCTAGCCACGAGCAGTACGTC. Translating it yields CASSSGQGPSHEQYV.

The rearrangement joins TRBV12-3 or TRBV12-4 to TRBJ2-3, with 10 bases identical to TRBD2. V trimming: 6 bases; J trimming: 5 bases; junction bases outside the gene matches: 11. The CDR3 is made up of 16 amino acids. The CDR3 DNA follows: TGTGCCAGCAGCTTGGGGGAGCGGGGGGGCCTAGATACGCAGTATTTT. Protein sequence: CASSLGERGGLDTQYF.

The V call is TRBV7-6, the J call TRBJ2-3, with 10 positions matching TRBD2. This CDR3 has 17 amino acids. Trimming removed 5 bases from V and 0 bases from J; junction bases left unmatched: 8. Germline V lookup: CDR1 SGHVS, CDR2 FNYEAQ. The CDR3 loop is CASSAPSGGLSTDTQYF. DNA of the CDR3: TGTGCCAGCAGCGCGCCTAGCGGGGGCCTCAGCACAGATACGCAGTATTTT.

Only a few counts were recorded for this clonotype. J is TRBJ2-3 and V is TRBV20-1; 11 nucleotides line up with TRBD2. The CDR3 has 15 amino acids. Germline CDR1 DFQATT, CDR2 SNEGSKA (reference sequence). With V trimmed by 4 bases and J by 4 bases, 7 bases remained unmatched. The CDR3 coding sequence is TGCAGTGCTATTGTAGCGGGGGGGCCAGCAGATACGCAGTATTTT. Amino acid sequence: CSAIVAGGPADTQYF.

This clonotype has a count of ten or more. The chain links TRBV10-3 to TRBJ2-5; D is unresolved. V was pared by 0 bases and J by 5 bases, with 13 bases between. The CDR3 extends over 15 amino acids. Germline-derived CDR1 and CDR2 are ENHRY and SYGVKD. In DNA form, the CDR3 reads TGTGCCATCAGTGAGTCAGGCCCCTTGGTGGAGACCCAGTACTTC. Its translation is CAISESGPLVETQYF.

This clonotype was observed at least ten times. V gene TRBV7-2 combines with J gene TRBJ2-7; D assignment may be TRBD1 or TRBD2 (5 bases each). V shed 5 bases and J shed 6 bases, with 11 bases lying between them. CDR3 size: 12 residues. Germline CDR1 reads SGHTA; CDR2 reads FQGNSA. The CDR3 DNA sequence: TGTGCCAGCAGCCCCTGGGACGGCGAGCAGTACTTC. As protein: CASSPWDGEQYF.

The J gene is TRBJ2-5, the V gene TRBV5-1; D call uncertain. V was clipped by 0 bases and J by 5 bases, with 11 bases between them. This CDR3 contains 14 residues. Germline CDR1 is SGHRS and CDR2 is YFSETQ. The CDR3 sequence is CASSLGARRETQYF. In DNA form, the CDR3 reads TGCGCCAGCAGCTTGGGGGCCCGAAGGGAGACCCAGTACTTC.